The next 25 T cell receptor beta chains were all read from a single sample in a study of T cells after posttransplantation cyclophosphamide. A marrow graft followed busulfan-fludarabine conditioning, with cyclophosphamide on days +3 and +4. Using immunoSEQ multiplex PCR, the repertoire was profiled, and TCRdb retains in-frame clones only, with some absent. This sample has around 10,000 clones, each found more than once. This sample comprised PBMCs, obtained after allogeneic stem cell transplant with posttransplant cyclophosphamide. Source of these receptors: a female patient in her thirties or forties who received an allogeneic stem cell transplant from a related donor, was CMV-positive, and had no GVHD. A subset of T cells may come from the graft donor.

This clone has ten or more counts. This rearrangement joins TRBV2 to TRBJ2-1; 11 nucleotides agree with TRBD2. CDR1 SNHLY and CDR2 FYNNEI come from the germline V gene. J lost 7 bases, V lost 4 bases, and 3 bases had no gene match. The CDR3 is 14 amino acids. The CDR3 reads CASSVLAGVNEQFF. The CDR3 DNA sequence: TGTGCCAGCAGTGTACTAGCGGGAGTAAATGAGCAGTTCTTC.

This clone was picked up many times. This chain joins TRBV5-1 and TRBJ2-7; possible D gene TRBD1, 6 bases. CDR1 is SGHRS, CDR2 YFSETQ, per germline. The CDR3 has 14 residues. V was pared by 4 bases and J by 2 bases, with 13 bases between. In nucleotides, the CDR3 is TGCGCCAGCAGCGTCCGGGACAATCCCTACGAGCAGTACTTC. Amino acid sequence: CASSVRDNPYEQYF.

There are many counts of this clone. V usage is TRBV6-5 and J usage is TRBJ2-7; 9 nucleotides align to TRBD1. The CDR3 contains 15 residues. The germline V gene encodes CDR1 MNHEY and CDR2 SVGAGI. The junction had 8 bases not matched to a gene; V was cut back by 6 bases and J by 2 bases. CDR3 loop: CASSLRQGVPYEQYF. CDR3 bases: TGTGCCAGCAGCCTCCGACAGGGGGTCCCCTACGAGCAGTACTTC.

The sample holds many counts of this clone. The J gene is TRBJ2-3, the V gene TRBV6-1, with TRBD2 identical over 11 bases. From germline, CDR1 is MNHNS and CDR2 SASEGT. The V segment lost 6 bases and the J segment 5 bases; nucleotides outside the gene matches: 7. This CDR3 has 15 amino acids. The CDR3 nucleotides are TGTGCCAGCAGCCTCCTAGCGGGGGGACAAGATACGCAGTATTTT. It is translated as CASSLLAGGQDTQYF.

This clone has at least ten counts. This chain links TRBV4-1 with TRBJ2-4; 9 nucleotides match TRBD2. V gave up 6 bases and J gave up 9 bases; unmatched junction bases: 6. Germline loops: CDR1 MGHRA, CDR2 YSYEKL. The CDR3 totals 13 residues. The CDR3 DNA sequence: TGCGCCAGCAGGCGGGAGGGCCGGGGCATTCAGTACTTC. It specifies CASRREGRGIQYF.

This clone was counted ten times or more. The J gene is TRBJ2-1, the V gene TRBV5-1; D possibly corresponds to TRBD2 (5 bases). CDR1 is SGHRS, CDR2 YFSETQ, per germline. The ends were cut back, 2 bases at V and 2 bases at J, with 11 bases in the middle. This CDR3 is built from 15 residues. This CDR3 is CASSLEGQAYNEQFF. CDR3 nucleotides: TGCGCCAGCAGCTTAGAGGGCCAAGCCTACAATGAGCAGTTCTTC.

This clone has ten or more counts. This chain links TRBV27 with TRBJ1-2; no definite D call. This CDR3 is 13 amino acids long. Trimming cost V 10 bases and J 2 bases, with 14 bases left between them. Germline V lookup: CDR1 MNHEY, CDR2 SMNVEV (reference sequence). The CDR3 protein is CATRSTRNYGYTF. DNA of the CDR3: TGTGCCACCCGATCGACCAGGAACTATGGCTACACCTTC.

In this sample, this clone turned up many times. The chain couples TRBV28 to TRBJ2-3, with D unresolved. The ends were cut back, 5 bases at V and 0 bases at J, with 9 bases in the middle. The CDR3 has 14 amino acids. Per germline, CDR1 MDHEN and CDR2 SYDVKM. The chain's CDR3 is CASSKSPSTDTQYF. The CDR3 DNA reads TGTGCCAGCAGTAAGAGCCCTAGCACAGATACGCAGTATTTT.

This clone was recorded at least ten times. Written as DNA, the CDR3 is TGTGCCAGCAAGGGGGGGCGGGATGGCTACACCTTC. Translation gives CASKGGRDGYTF. The V and J genes are TRBV6-5 and TRBJ1-2, with D perhaps matching TRBD1 (6 bases). Looked up from germline, CDR1 is MNHEY and CDR2 is SVGAGI. The ends were cut back, 7 bases at V and 6 bases at J, with 12 bases in the middle. CDR3 size: 12 residues.

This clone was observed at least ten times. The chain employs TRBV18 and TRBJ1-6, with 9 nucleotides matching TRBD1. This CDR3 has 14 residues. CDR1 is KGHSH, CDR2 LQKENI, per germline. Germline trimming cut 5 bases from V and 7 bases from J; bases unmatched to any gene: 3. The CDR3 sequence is CASSIGTGNSPLHF. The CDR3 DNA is TGTGCCAGCTCAATCGGGACAGGGAATTCACCCCTCCACTTT.

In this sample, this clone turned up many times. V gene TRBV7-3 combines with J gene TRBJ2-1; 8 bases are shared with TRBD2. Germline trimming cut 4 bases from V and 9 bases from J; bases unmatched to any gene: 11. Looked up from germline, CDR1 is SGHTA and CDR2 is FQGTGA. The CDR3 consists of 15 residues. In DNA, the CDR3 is TGTGCCAGCAGCTCACGGGAGGGCCTCGGGGTTGAGCAGTTCTTC. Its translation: CASSSREGLGVEQFF.

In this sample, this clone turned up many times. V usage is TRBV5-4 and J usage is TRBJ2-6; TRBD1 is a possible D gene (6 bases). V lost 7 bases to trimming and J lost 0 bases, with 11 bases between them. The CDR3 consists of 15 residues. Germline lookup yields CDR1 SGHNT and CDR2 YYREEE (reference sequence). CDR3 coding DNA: TGTGCCAGCTCAGGACAGCACTCTGGGGCCAACGTCCTGACTTTC. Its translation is CASSGQHSGANVLTF.

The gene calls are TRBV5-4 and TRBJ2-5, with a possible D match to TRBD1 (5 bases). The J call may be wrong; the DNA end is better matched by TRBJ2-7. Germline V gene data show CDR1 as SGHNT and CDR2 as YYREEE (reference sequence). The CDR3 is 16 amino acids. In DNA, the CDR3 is TGTGCCAGCAGCTTGGGAAGCAGGGCCGACTCCTACGAGCAGTACTTC. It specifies CASSLGSRADSYEQYF.

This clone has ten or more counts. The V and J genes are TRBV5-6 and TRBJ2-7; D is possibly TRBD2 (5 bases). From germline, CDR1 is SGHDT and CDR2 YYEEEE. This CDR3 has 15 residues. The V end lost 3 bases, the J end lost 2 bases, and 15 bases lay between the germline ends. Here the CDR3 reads CASSSDGIRAYEQYF. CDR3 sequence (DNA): TGTGCCAGCAGCTCGGACGGGATTAGGGCCTACGAGCAGTACTTC.

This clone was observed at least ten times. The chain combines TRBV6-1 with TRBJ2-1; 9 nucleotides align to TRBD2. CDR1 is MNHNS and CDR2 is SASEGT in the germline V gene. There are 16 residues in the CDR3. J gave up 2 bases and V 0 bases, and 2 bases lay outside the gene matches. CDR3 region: CASSEALAGTYNEQFF. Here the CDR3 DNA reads TGTGCCAGCAGTGAAGCGCTAGCGGGAACCTACAATGAGCAGTTCTTC.

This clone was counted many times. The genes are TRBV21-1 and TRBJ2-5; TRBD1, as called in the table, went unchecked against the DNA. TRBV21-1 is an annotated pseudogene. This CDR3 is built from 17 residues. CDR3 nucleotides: TGTGCCAGCAGCAAAGTTAGCAGGGGGCGCCGAGGGGAGACCCAGTACTTC. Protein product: CASSKVSRGRRGETQYF.

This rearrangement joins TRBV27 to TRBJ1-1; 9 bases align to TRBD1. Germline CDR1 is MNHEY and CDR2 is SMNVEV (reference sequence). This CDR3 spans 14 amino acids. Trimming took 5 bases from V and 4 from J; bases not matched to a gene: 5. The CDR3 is CASSPQGAGTEAFF. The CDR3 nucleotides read TGTGCCAGCAGTCCACAGGGGGCCGGCACTGAAGCTTTCTTT.

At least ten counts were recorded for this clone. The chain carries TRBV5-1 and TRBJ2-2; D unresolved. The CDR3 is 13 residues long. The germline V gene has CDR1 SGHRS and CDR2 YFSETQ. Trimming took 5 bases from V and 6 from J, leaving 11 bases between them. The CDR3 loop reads CASRPRSPGELFF. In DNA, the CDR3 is TGCGCCAGCAGGCCCCGGTCACCCGGGGAGCTGTTTTTT.

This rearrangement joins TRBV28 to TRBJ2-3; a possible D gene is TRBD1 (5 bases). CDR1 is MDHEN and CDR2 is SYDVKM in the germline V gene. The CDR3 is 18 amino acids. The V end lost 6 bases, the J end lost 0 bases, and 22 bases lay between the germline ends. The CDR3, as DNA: TGTGCCAGCAGAAGACCCGACAGTCCTCCAGCGAGCACAGATACGCAGTATTTT. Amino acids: CASRRPDSPPASTDTQYF.

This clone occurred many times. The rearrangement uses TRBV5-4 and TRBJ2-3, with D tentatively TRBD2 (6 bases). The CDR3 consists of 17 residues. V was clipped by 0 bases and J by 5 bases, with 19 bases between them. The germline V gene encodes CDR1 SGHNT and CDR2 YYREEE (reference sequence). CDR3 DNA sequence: TGTGCCAGCAGCTTGGCAGTGGGGAGGAGACTTGGAGATACGCAGTATTTT. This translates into CASSLAVGRRLGDTQYF.

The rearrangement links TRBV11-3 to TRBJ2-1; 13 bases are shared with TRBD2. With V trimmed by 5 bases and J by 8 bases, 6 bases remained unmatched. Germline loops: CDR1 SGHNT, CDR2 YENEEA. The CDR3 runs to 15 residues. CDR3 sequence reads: CASSGRTSGSYEQFF. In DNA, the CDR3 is TGTGCCAGCAGCGGACGGACTAGCGGGAGCTATGAGCAGTTCTTC.

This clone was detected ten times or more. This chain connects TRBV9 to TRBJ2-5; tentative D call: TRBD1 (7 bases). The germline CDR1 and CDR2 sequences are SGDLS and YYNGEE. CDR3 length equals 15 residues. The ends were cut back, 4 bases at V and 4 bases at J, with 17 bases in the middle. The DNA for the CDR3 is TGTGCCAGCAGCACTACACAGGGGCGGGGAGAGACCCAGTACTTC. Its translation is CASSTTQGRGETQYF.

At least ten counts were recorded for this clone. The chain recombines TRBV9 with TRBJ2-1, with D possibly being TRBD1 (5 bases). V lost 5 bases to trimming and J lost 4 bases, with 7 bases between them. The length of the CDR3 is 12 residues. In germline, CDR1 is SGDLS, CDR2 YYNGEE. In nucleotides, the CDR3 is TGTGCCAGCAGTGACAGATACAATGAGCAGTTCTTC. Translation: CASSDRYNEQFF.

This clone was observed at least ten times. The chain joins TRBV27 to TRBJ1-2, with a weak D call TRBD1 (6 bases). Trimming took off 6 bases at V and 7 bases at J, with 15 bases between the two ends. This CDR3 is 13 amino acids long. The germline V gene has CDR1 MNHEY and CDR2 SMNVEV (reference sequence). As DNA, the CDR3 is TGTGCCAGCAGCCCGACGGGGGGCTCTGGCTACACCTTC. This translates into CASSPTGGSGYTF.

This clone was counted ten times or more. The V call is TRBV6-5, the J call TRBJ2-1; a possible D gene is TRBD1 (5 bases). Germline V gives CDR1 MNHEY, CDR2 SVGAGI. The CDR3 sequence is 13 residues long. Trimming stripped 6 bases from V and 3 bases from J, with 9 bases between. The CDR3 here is CASSIDSYNEQFF. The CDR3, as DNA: TGTGCCAGCAGCATAGACAGCTACAATGAGCAGTTCTTC.